This T cell receptor beta chain was identified during a study of cytomegalovirus exposure and HLA in healthy donors. The overall study: The same platform as the approximately 670 first-cohort repertoires was used for the 120 validation repertoires, a later analysis reported.

A note on this clone: Antigen unknown.

V was clipped by 7 bases and J by 8 bases, with 21 bases between them. The germline V gene has CDR1 MDHEN and CDR2 SYDVKM. This CDR3 is 15 amino acids long. The assay was immunoSEQ multiplex PCR, and TCRdb's table has in-frame clones only and misses some. This table holds approximately 150,000 clones, 86% found once. The study drew the donors from its roughly 120-subject validation cohort, separate from the approximately 700-subject first cohort. Study outcomes and limitations: Generally TCR sequences proved uncommon, though certain public TCRs appeared in numerous donors. A list of 150 or so TCR beta chains associated with cytomegalovirus was given.

V usage is TRBV28 and J usage is TRBJ2-1, with D possibly TRBD1 on 5 matching bases. The sequence derives from a man between 18 and 29 years old in good health and CMV-seropositive. Input material: PBMCs. CDR3 region: CASKIYRTHRDEQFF. The CDR3 region has the DNA TGTGCCAGCAAAATATACAGGACCCATCGGGATGAGCAGTTCTTC. The variable domain in full, completed from reference TRBV28 and TRBJ2-1, reads DVKVTQSSRYLVKRTGEKVFLECVQDMDHENMFWYRQDPGLGLRLIYFSYDVKMKEKGDIPEGYSVSREKKERFSLILESASTNQTSMYLCASKIYRTHRDEQFFGPGTRLTVL.